The rows below give T cell receptor beta chains drawn from one sample of a study of identical twins. TCRdb redid the calling of the 5' RACE reads with MiXCR, one entry per CDR3 protein. The table lists about 240,000 distinct CDR3 sequences, about 10% of them singletons. The sequenced sample was memory T cells sorted from blood. These receptors all come from a man aged 50 or older in good health. CDR3s include the opening cysteine and the closing phenylalanine or tryptophan.

j_gene,v_gene,CDR3aa
TRBJ1-5,TRBV5-6,CASKAGGPGGNQPQHF
TRBJ2-2,TRBV20-1,CSARAQGASGELFF
TRBJ2-1,TRBV18,CASSPGTSGRNEQFF
TRBJ1-4,TRBV28,CASSRPGALSEKLFF
TRBJ1-4,TRBV19,CASSIHRREEKLFF
TRBJ2-5,TRBV2,CASSSTTTVGQETQYF
TRBJ1-4,TRBV4-3,CASSQDYPQDSFGLFF
TRBJ2-5,TRBV7-2,CASNLGLGTETQYF
TRBJ2-3,TRBV15,CATRQDTDTQYF
TRBJ1-2,TRBV7-2,CASSLRGTGSLGTF
TRBJ2-1,TRBV18,CASSPPSINRNEQFF
TRBJ2-3,TRBV20-1,CSARDRGLGDTQYF
TRBJ1-6,TRBV7-2,CASSLGTGGTPLHF
TRBJ1-1,TRBV11-2,CASSASGTGGNTEAFF
TRBJ2-1,TRBV29-1,CSVSSGAAAVPFF
TRBJ2-2,TRBV12-3/TRBV12-4,CASSLRRTGTNTGELFF
TRBJ2-2,TRBV5-1,CASSSLGRAGGAVGTGELFF
TRBJ2-7,TRBV5-1,CASSLETGGPYEQYF
TRBJ2-7,TRBV20-1,CSARDMGGSPYEQYF